The TCR beta chain under discussion was sequenced for a study of blood T cell repertoires in COVID-19 (TCRdb year 2020). For the wider study: Collaborator samples came from the United States, Italy and Spain and covered acute and convalescent phases of COVID-19. Samples were obtained from the ongoing ImmuneRACE study (first 160 participants) and from 950 to 1,500 subjects provided by 6 global collaborators. The dataset comprised deeply sampled blood TCRbeta repertoires from subjects exposed to, actively infected with, or recovered from COVID-19. Nearly every sample came with metadata listing a de-identified subject ID, COVID-19 status, age in years and sex. The prospective study material was composed of cDNA or gDNA derived from T cells, B-cell-depleted T cells, or PBMCs. The repertoires were made available in a free public database intended to serve as a resource for research on the immune response to SARS-CoV-2. HLA class I and class II types, where available, came from metadata supplied by the sample provider rather than from assay-based typing.

From cysteine to phenylalanine, the CDR3 is 17 amino acids long. Of all the DNA, just the CDR3 is kept, 51 bases in frame from base 1. The germline V gene (reference sequence) yields SEHNR for CDR1 and FQNEAQ for CDR2. V lost 5 bases and J lost 5 bases, and the count of bases not matched to a germline gene is 11. Each collaborating institution followed its own protocols to collect whole blood in K2EDTA tubes. For TCRbeta analysis, collaborators shipped samples as frozen whole blood, isolated PBMCs, or DNA extracted from either of those sample types. As to this clone: Its antigen is currently not known. Base quality data are lacking; no much larger clone is found one base away.

TCRbeta CDR3 regions were amplified from genomic DNA by means of the immunoSEQ Assay, a bias-controlled multiplex PCR. The paper's data handling went like this. The number of nucleated cells in each sample was estimated by amplification of reference gene primers within the assay. To quantify the absolute abundance of each unique TCRbeta CDR3 rearrangement, sequence reads were collapsed and filtered. For each sample, productive Simpson clonality was calculated as the square root of Simpson's diversity index across productive rearrangements. This is the immuneACCESS table as TCRdb keeps it, with only in-frame sequences that have V and J called. A part of the clones is gone; compared with another copy, unresolved V genes explain less than half, and the rest is unexplained. V and J calls and clone size are given by that table; D and trimming were obtained from the DNA. This sample is represented by over 150,000 clones; 70% to 90% of them were singletons. In total, the top ten clones hold 7% to 10% of the sample.

Overall study outcomes, separate from this receptor: The amount of clinical and demographic metadata varied by source and participant and was provided uncurated.

This TCR was sampled from a man aged 45-60 years with active or convalescent COVID-19. The chain is assembled from TRBV7-9 and TRBJ1-5, with TRBD1 identical over 11 junction bases. The sequenced sample consisted of peripheral blood. The CDR3 here reads CASSTTRDRGYDQPQHF. The nucleotide sequence reads TGTGCCAGCAGCACAACTAGGGACAGGGGGTACGATCAGCCCCAGCATTTT.